Listed below are T cell receptor beta chains from one sample, sequenced in a study of T cell repertoires in cytomegalovirus infection. TCRdb passed the reads through MiXCR, listing each CDR3 protein once. Of a few hundred thousand distinct CDR3 sequences in the sample, 15% to 20% were seen once. Material for sequencing was CD8+ T cells from PBMCs. The receptors derive from a human donor in good health (CMV status not recorded). Some clones in this sample may be carry-over from other donors' samples. The conserved cysteine and the conserved F or W are not part of the CDR3 here.

cdr3_aa,cdr3_length,v_call
VTSRDREGLGNTIY,14,TRBV15
ASSVFRMNTEAF,12,TRBV2
ASGFGQGGFGTDTQY,15,TRBV12-5
SARDARENSPLH,12,TRBV20-1
ASSQDVLRSIEGYT,14,TRBV14
ASRDRDFYEQY,11,TRBV7-2
ASSSEPTSGGAGKRLSYNEQF,21,TRBV7-9
ASRDSNEQY,9,TRBV28
ATSRVPTGGSHHEQY,15,TRBV15
AAVAGGITDTQY,12,TRBV6-6
ASSYSFRPTDTQY,13,TRBV6-2/TRBV6-3
ASSLRTQLNTEAF,13,TRBV4-1
ASSQEVPSGANVLT,14,TRBV4-1
ASSLRWGQTGREQY,14,TRBV28
ASSLGGPASTQY,12,TRBV7-9
ASSYYGRASTDTQY,14,TRBV6-2/TRBV6-3
ASSYARSRGHSRGAMNTEAF,20,TRBV25-1
ASSPPPLGRNTEAF,14,TRBV7-9
ASSRRERDTQY,11,TRBV27
ASSYTRQAVNYGYT,14,TRBV6-5
ASSYGRQSH,9,TRBV6-2/TRBV6-3
ASSPQRGLQETQY,13,TRBV12-3/TRBV12-4
ASSPTSGADTQY,12,TRBV5-1
ASRGTSGEETQY,12,TRBV11-2
ASSIVLGTNQPQH,13,TRBV19
ASSYSLTGVTEAF,13,TRBV6-5
ASQDTYTGELF,11,TRBV9
ASSLGTASYGYT,12,TRBV7-9
ASCMTGGGYEQY,12,TRBV28
ASSPPGSTEAF,11,TRBV7-9
ATSRERGGGITDTQY,15,TRBV15
ASSLWGGMNTEAF,13,TRBV28
ASSALAGAGELF,12,TRBV6-2/TRBV6-3
ASSRTGPYEQY,11,TRBV28
ASSLVYREVLNTEAF,15,TRBV7-9
ASSFPGTDSTDTQY,14,TRBV7-9
ASAEIGAPTNEKLF,14,TRBV19
ASSQSFYEQY,10,TRBV6-1
ASSEGAGQETQY,12,TRBV25-1
ASSSDPGQRVTMDQPQH,17,TRBV7-9
ASSPGPLEEF,10,TRBV7-2
ASSARVTGYT,10,TRBV7-9
ASSLLGQASSYEQY,14,TRBV27
TSSITSANEQF,11,TRBV19
ASSYPRGEQY,10,TRBV6-2/TRBV6-3